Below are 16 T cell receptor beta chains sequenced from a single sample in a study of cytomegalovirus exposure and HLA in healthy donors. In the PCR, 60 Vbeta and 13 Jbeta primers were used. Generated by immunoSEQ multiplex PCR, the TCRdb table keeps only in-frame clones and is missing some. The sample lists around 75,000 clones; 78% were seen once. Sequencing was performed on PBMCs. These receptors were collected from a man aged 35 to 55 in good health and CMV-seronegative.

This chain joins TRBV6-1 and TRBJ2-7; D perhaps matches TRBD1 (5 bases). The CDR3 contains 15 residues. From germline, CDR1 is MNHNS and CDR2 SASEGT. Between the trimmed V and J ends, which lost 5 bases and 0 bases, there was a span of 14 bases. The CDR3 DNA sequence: TGTGCCAGCAGTACTACAGGCCGCAGCTCCTACGAGCAGTACTTC. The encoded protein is CASSTTGRSSYEQYF.

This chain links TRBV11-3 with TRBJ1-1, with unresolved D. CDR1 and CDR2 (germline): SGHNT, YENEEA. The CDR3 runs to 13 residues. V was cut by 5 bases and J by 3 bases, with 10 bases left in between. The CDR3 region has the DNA TGTGCCAGCAGCCGCGGCGCGGACACTGAAGCTTTCTTT. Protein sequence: CASSRGADTEAFF.

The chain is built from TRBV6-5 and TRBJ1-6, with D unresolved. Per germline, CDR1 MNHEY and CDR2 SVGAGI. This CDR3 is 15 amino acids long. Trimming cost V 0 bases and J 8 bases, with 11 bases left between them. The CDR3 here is CASSYSAVADSPLHF. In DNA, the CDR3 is TGTGCCAGCAGTTACTCGGCGGTAGCTGATTCACCCCTCCACTTT.

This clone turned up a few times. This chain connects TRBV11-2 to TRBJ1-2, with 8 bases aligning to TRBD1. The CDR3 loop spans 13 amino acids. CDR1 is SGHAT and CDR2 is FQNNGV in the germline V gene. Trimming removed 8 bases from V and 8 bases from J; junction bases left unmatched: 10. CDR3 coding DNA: TGTGCCAGCGGAAGCGGACAGGGCGCGGGCTACACCTTC. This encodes CASGSGQGAGYTF.

CDR3 in DNA: TGTGCCAGCAGTGGGGACAGTCAGGGTGGCTACACCTTC. Its protein is CASSGDSQGGYTF. The V call is TRBV2, the J call TRBJ1-2, with TRBD1 identical over 7 bases. The V segment lost 4 bases and the J segment 7 bases; nucleotides outside the gene matches: 6. CDR1 SNHLY and CDR2 FYNNEI come from the germline V gene. This CDR3 region has 13 residues.

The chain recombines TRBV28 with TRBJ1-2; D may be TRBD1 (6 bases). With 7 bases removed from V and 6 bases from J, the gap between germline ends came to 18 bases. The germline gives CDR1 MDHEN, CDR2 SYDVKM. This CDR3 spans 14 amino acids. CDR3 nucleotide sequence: TGTGCCAGCATACAGGGCCCCGCGCGGAATGGCTACACCTTC. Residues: CASIQGPARNGYTF.

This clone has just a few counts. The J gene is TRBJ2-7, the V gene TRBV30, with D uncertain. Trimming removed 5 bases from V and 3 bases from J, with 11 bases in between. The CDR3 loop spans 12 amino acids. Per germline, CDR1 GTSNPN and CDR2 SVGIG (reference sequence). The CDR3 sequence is CAWANRNYEQYF. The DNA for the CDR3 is TGTGCCTGGGCCAATAGAAACTACGAGCAGTACTTC. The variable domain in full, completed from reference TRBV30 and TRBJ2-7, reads SQTIHQWPATLVQPVGSPLSLECTVEGTSNPNLYWYRQAAGRGLQLLFYSVGIGQISSEVPQNLSASRPQDRQFILSSKKLLLSDSGFYLCAWANRNYEQYFGPGTRLTVT.

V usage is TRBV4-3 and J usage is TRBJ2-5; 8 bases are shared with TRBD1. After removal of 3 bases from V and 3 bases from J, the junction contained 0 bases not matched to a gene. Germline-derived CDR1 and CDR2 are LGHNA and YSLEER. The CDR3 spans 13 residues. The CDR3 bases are TGCGCCAGCAGCCAGGACAGGGAAGAGACCCAGTACTTC. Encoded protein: CASSQDREETQYF.

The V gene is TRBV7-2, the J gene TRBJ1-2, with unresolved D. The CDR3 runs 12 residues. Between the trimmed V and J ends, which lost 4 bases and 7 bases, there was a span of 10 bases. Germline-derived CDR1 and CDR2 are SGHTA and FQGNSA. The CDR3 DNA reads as TGTGCCAGCAGCTCCCAGTCAATTGGCTACACCTTC. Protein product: CASSSQSIGYTF.

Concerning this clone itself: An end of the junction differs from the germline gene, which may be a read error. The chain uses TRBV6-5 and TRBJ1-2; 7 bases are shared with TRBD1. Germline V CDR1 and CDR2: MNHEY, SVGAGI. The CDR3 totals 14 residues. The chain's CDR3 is CASSYGTESYGYPF. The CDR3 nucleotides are TGTGCCAGCAGTTACGGGACAGAATCCTATGGCTACCCCTTC.

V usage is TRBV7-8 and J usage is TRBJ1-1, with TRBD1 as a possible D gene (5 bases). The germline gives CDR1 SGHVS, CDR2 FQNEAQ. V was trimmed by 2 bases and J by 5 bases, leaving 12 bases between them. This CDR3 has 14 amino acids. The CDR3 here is CASSLFIGGTEAFF. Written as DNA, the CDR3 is TGTGCCAGCAGCTTATTTATCGGGGGGACTGAAGCTTTCTTT.

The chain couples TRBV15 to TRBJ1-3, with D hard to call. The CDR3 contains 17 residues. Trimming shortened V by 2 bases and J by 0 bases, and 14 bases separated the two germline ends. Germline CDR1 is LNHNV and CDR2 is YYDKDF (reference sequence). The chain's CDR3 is CATSRMGDTSSGNTIYF. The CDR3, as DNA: TGTGCCACCAGCAGAATGGGAGACACAAGCTCTGGAAACACCATATATTTT.

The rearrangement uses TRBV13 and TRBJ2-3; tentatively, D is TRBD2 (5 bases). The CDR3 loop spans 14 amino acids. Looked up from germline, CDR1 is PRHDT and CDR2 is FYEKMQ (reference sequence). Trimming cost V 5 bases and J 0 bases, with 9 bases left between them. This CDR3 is CASSPPGSTDTQYF. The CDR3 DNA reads TGTGCCAGCAGCCCCCCGGGGAGCACAGATACGCAGTATTTT.

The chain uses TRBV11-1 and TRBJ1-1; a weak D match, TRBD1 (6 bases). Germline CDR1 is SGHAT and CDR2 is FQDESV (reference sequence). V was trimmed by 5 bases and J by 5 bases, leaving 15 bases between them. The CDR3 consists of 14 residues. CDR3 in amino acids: CASSAGQYSTEAFF. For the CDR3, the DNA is TGTGCCAGCAGCGCCGGACAGTATTCTACTGAAGCTTTCTTT.

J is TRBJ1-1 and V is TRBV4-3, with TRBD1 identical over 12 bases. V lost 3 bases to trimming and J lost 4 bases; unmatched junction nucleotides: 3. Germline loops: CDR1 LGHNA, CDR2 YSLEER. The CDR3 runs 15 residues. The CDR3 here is CASSHKGQGATEAFF. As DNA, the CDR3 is TGCGCCAGCAGCCATAAGGGACAGGGGGCCACTGAAGCTTTCTTT.

Here the CDR3 DNA reads TGTGCCTGGAGTGTACGCTCAGGGGCGACCTTC. As protein: CAWSVRSGATF. The V call is TRBV30, the J call TRBJ1-2; TRBD1 might be the D (6 bases). V lost 0 bases, J lost 14 bases, and 13 bases lay in between. Germline assignment: CDR1 GTSNPN and CDR2 SVGIG (reference sequence). The CDR3 spans 11 residues. Full variable domain (remainder filled in from reference TRBV30 and TRBJ1-2): SQTIHQWPATLVQPVGSPLSLECTVEGTSNPNLYWYRQAAGRGLQLLFYSVGIGQISSEVPQNLSASRPQDRQFILSSKKLLLSDSGFYLCAWSVRSGATFGSGTRLTVV.